A single sample gave rise to the 24 T cell receptor beta chains below, sequenced in a study of blood T cell repertoires in COVID-19. TCRdb keeps only in-frame clones here, not all; method: immunoSEQ multiplex PCR. The table records around 110,000 clones, 70% to 85% of them present only once. What was sequenced was peripheral blood. These receptors all come from a woman aged 60 to 75 with acute or convalescent COVID-19.

This chain joins TRBV6-1 and TRBJ2-2; TRBD1 matches at 9 bases. CDR1 is MNHNS, CDR2 SASEGT, per germline. The length of the CDR3 is 17 residues. V was pared by 4 bases and J by 0 bases, with 6 bases of the junction left unmatched. The CDR3 reads CASSVGTGPPNTGELFF. The DNA for the CDR3 is TGTGCCAGCAGTGTCGGGACAGGGCCCCCGAACACCGGGGAGCTGTTTTTT.

The chain couples TRBV6-1 to TRBJ2-1; TRBD2 matches 7 bases. Looked up from germline, CDR1 is MNHNS and CDR2 is SASEGT. V gave up 3 bases and J gave up 5 bases; unmatched junction bases: 13. This CDR3 has 17 residues. DNA of the CDR3: TGTGCCAGCAGTGACCGCGGACTAGGCCGAATCAACAATGAGCAGTTCTTC. It codes for CASSDRGLGRINNEQFF.

CDR3 DNA: TGTGCCAGCCAATTTGGACAGGGGGCTTCTGGGGCCAACGTCCTGACTTTC. Amino acid sequence: CASQFGQGASGANVLTF. The chain uses TRBV5-4 and TRBJ2-6; TRBD1 agrees at 11 bases. Germline CDR1 and CDR2: SGHNT and YYREEE (reference sequence). The CDR3 is 17 residues long. The junction had 7 bases not matched to a gene; V was cut back by 7 bases and J by 1 base.

The V and J genes are TRBV9 and TRBJ2-5; TRBD2 aligns across 7 bases. The CDR3 loop spans 15 amino acids. V lost 4 bases to trimming and J lost 5 bases; unmatched junction nucleotides: 11. The germline CDR1 and CDR2 sequences are SGDLS and YYNGEE. The CDR3 DNA reads as TGTGCCAGCAGCCCAGACGGACTAGGAGGTGAGACCCAGTACTTC. Translating gives CASSPDGLGGETQYF.

The chain recombines TRBV7-9 with TRBJ2-3; 10 positions match TRBD1. Germline V gene lookup returns CDR1 SEHNR and CDR2 FQNEAQ (reference sequence). The CDR3 is 15 amino acids. The V segment lost 4 bases and the J segment 3 bases; nucleotides outside the gene matches: 4. This chain's CDR3 is CASSSWTGGTDTQYF. As DNA, the CDR3 is TGTGCCAGCAGCTCTTGGACAGGGGGTACAGATACGCAGTATTTT.

This clone was picked up one time. V usage is TRBV5-1 and J usage is TRBJ2-2; 12 nucleotides match TRBD1. Germline V gene data show CDR1 as SGHRS and CDR2 as YFSETQ. Trimming took 5 bases from V and 6 from J; bases not matched to a gene: 14. The CDR3 covers 18 residues. The CDR3 DNA reads as TGCGCCAGCAGTAGGGCCGGGACAGGGGGCGCAGAGGCCGGGGAGCTGTTTTTT. Protein: CASSRAGTGGAEAGELFF. Full variable domain (rest looked up from reference TRBV5-1 and TRBJ2-2): KAGVTQTPRYLIKTRGQQVTLSCSPISGHRSVSWYQQTPGQGLQFLFEYFSETQRNKGNFPGRFSGRQFSNSRSEMNVSTLELGDSALYLCASSRAGTGGAEAGELFFGEGSRLTVL.

The gene calls are TRBV28 and TRBJ2-7; 9 bases align to TRBD1. With 6 bases clipped from V and 11 bases from J, the junction kept 8 bases outside the gene matches. This CDR3 region has 12 residues. Looked up from germline, CDR1 is MDHEN and CDR2 is SYDVKM. CDR3 bases: TGTGCCAGCAGGCCCGGGACAGGGATGAAGTACTTC. Its translation is CASRPGTGMKYF.

The CDR3 nucleotides read TGCAGCGTTGGGGGACAGCCCTACGAGCAGTACTTC. Protein sequence: CSVGGQPYEQYF. The gene calls are TRBV29-1 and TRBJ2-7; 7 bases fit TRBD1. This CDR3 is 12 amino acids long. The junction had 2 bases not matched to a gene; V was cut back by 4 bases and J by 2 bases. The germline V gene has CDR1 SQVTM and CDR2 ANQGSEA.

This clone was seen a single time. The chain combines TRBV7-9 with TRBJ2-6; TRBD1 matches at 9 bases. Per germline, CDR1 SEHNR and CDR2 FQNEAQ (reference sequence). CDR3 length: 16 residues. V was pared by 5 bases and J by 3 bases, with 5 bases of the junction left unmatched. Here the CDR3 reads CASSTWTGDGANVLTF. The CDR3 DNA follows: TGTGCCAGCAGCACCTGGACAGGGGATGGGGCCAACGTCCTGACTTTC.

CDR3 loop: CASSADRDLSTGQYF. CDR3 DNA: TGTGCCAGCAGCGCCGACAGGGACTTATCTACAGGGCAGTACTTC. The chain employs TRBV3-1 (or the pseudogene TRBV3-2) and TRBJ2-7, with a weak D call TRBD1 (7 bases). CDR3 size: 15 residues. V was shortened by 5 bases and J by 9 bases, with 23 bases between the two germline ends. Germline loops: CDR1 LGHDT, CDR2 YNNKEL (reference sequence).

The chain employs TRBV9 and TRBJ2-2; tentative D call: TRBD2 (5 bases). Germline CDR1 is SGDLS and CDR2 is YYNGEE. This CDR3 contains 16 residues. The V end lost 0 bases, the J end lost 1 base, and 10 bases lay between the germline ends. The CDR3 is CASSVGSGLNTGELFF. DNA for the CDR3: TGTGCCAGCAGCGTAGGGAGTGGACTGAACACCGGGGAGCTGTTTTTT. Complete variable domain (other parts from reference TRBV9 and TRBJ2-2): DSGVTQTPKHLITATGQRVTLRCSPRSGDLSVYWYQQSLDQGLQFLIQYYNGEERAKGNILERFSAQQFPDLHSELNLSSLELGDSALYFCASSVGSGLNTGELFFGEGSRLTVL.

J is TRBJ2-7 and V is TRBV28, with TRBD1 matching over 9 bases. V trimming: 7 bases; J trimming: 7 bases; junction bases outside the gene matches: 14. CDR1 MDHEN and CDR2 SYDVKM come from the germline V gene. The CDR3 is 15 amino acids. The CDR3 DNA reads as TGTGCCAGCAAAGTCCCCGGGACAGGGTTCCGAGAGCAGTACTTC. As protein: CASKVPGTGFREQYF.

V and J are TRBV5-8 and TRBJ1-2, with 7 bases lining up with TRBD1. This CDR3 is built from 14 residues. CDR1 is SGHTS, CDR2 YDEGEE, per germline. Trimming removed 5 bases from V and 2 bases from J; junction bases left unmatched: 6. For the CDR3, the DNA is TGTGCCAGCAGACCGGGACAGTTAAACTATGGCTACACCTTC. This encodes CASRPGQLNYGYTF.

The genes are TRBV5-1 and TRBJ1-1; no definite D call. Per the germline V gene, CDR1 is SGHRS and CDR2 is YFSETQ. V lost 4 bases and J lost 7, with 20 bases in between. This CDR3 contains 15 residues. The CDR3 region has the DNA TGCGCCAGCAGCGTACGAGACCCAGAGGAGGATGAAGCTTTCTTT. This gives the protein CASSVRDPEEDEAFF. The full variable domain, completed using reference TRBV5-1 and TRBJ1-1, is KAGVTQTPRYLIKTRGQQVTLSCSPISGHRSVSWYQQTPGQGLQFLFEYFSETQRNKGNFPGRFSGRQFSNSRSEMNVSTLELGDSALYLCASSVRDPEEDEAFFGQGTRLTVV.

V is TRBV6-5 and J is TRBJ2-2, with TRBD1 as a possible D gene (6 bases). Looked up from germline, CDR1 is MNHEY and CDR2 is SVGAGI. The CDR3 has 15 residues. Trimming pared 6 bases from V and 1 base from J, leaving 12 bases between. CDR3 in amino acids: CASRLGTQNTGELFF. The CDR3 nucleotides read TGTGCCAGCAGACTCGGGACACAGAACACCGGGGAGCTGTTTTTT.

J is TRBJ2-1 and V is TRBV19; 8 bases fit TRBD2. V lost 1 base to trimming and J lost 2 bases; unmatched junction nucleotides: 4. This CDR3 contains 16 residues. Per germline, CDR1 LNHDA and CDR2 SQIVND (reference sequence). In DNA, the CDR3 is TGTGCCAGTAGTATAGTAGGCGGGGGGACCTACAATGAGCAGTTCTTC. Residues: CASSIVGGGTYNEQFF.

The rearrangement uses TRBV12-5 and TRBJ2-3, with D possibly being TRBD2 (6 bases). V gave up 5 bases and J gave up 5 bases, with 14 bases separating them. The CDR3 has 14 residues. The germline V gene has CDR1 LGHNT and CDR2 FRNRAP. The CDR3 DNA reads as TGTGCTAGTGGTACCTCGGGGGAGGAAGATACGCAGTATTTT. This sequence encodes CASGTSGEEDTQYF.

The genes are TRBV6-1 and TRBJ1-2; the match to TRBD1 covers 9 bases. CDR3 length: 18 amino acids. Germline V gene sequence: CDR1 MNHNS, CDR2 SASEGT. With V trimmed by 1 base and J by 3 bases, 12 bases remained unmatched. The CDR3 protein is CASSEVNRGLKVDYGYTF. CDR3 bases: TGTGCCAGCAGTGAAGTTAACAGGGGGCTAAAGGTTGACTATGGCTACACCTTC.

The J gene is TRBJ2-1, the V gene TRBV28, with D maybe TRBD1 (5 bases). The CDR3 is made up of 14 amino acids. Germline values: CDR1 MDHEN, CDR2 SYDVKM. Trimming shortened V by 2 bases and J by 5 bases, and 10 bases separated the two germline ends. This CDR3 reads CASSLPGSHNEQFF. For the CDR3, the DNA is TGTGCCAGCAGTTTACCAGGGTCCCACAATGAGCAGTTCTTC.

This chain uses TRBV19 with TRBJ2-7; D is perhaps TRBD1 (6 bases). In germline, CDR1 is LNHDA, CDR2 SQIVND (reference sequence). CDR3 length equals 15 residues. The V and J ends lost 1 base and 0 bases respectively, with 10 bases between them. CDR3: CASSIGQAVSYEQYF. Written as DNA, the CDR3 is TGTGCCAGTAGTATAGGACAGGCGGTCTCCTACGAGCAGTACTTC.

This clone has only a few counts. The V call is TRBV5-1, the J call TRBJ1-6; 9 nucleotides agree with TRBD1. Germline CDR1 and CDR2: SGHRS and YFSETQ. CDR3 length equals 15 residues. V gave up 1 base and J gave up 8 bases; unmatched junction bases: 4. This chain's CDR3 is CASSLKGQGDSPLHF. CDR3 nucleotide sequence: TGCGCCAGCAGCTTGAAGGGACAGGGCGATTCACCCCTCCACTTT.

The CDR3 is CASRPQGARETQYF. In DNA, the CDR3 is TGTGCCAGTAGGCCACAGGGGGCACGGGAGACCCAGTACTTC. The chain links TRBV19 to TRBJ2-5, with 9 bases matching TRBD1. Trimming took 6 bases from V and 5 from J; bases not matched to a gene: 7. In germline, CDR1 is LNHDA, CDR2 SQIVND (reference sequence). CDR3 length equals 14 residues.

In this sample, this clone turned up many times. A much larger clone differs from this one at a single base, so this may be a read error. Other nucleotide sequences from this sample produce the same CDR3. CDR3 bases: TGTGCGGGGGATATCGGCCGGGGGGATTCGTATGGCTACACCTTC. This sequence encodes CAGDIGRGDSYGYTF. This chain uses TRBV30 with TRBJ1-2; the D gene is possibly TRBD1 (5 bases). The CDR3 sequence is 15 residues long. In germline, CDR1 is GTSNPN, CDR2 SVGIG (reference sequence). Supplemented by reference TRBV30 and TRBJ1-2, the full variable domain reads SQTIHQWPATLVQPVGSPLSLECTVEGTSNPNLYWYRQAAGRGLQLLFYSVGIGQISSEVPQNLSASRPQDRQFILSSKKLLLSDSGFYLCAGDIGRGDSYGYTFGSGTRLTVV.

This sequence joins TRBV7-9 and TRBJ1-5; 7 bases line up with TRBD1. Losses at the gene ends were 1 base for V and 5 bases for J; bases not matched to a gene: 2. This CDR3 spans 14 amino acids. Germline lookup yields CDR1 SEHNR and CDR2 FQNEAQ (reference sequence). CDR3 coding DNA: TGTGCCAGCAGCTTAGAAGGGGGCGATCAGCCCCAGCATTTT. It yields the protein CASSLEGGDQPQHF.